This TCR beta chain was captured by sequencing in a study of siplizumab effects on memory and regulatory T cells. Whole-study findings and limits: Siplizumab significantly reduced alloreactive sequences traceable to unstimulated CD4+ memory cells.

Remarks on this clone: The antigen is undetermined.

The method was immunoSEQ multiplex PCR; TCRdb's version includes in-frame clones alone and lacks a portion of them. The sample has about 82,000 clones, roughly 90% seen once. The germline V gene encodes CDR1 SNHLY and CDR2 FYNNEI. CDR3 length: 14 residues. With 6 bases clipped from V and 4 bases from J, the junction kept 4 bases outside the gene matches. The origin of this receptor is a human donor in good health. Sequences were obtained from Tregs sorted from blood. The V gene is TRBV2, the J gene TRBJ1-2; 11 nucleotides align to TRBD1. The CDR3 region has the DNA TGTGCCAGCAGGGGGACAGGGGGACTCTATGGCTACACCTTC. Amino acids: CASRGTGGLYGYTF.